A single sample gave rise to the 11 T cell receptor beta chains below, sequenced in a study of Ad26.COV2.S vaccination and SARS-CoV-2 variants. Assay: immunoSEQ multiplex PCR; the TCRdb copy retains only in-frame clones and omits some. The sample consists of roughly 320,000 clones, about 86% of them appearing once. Treatment indicated: about 20 received Ad26.COV2.S at low or high dose, single or two shots; roughly five received placebo; per-sample allocation not given. Following the first vaccine or placebo injection, samples were taken on day 63. The input for sequencing was peripheral blood, taken in a trial of Ad26.COV2.S vaccine versus placebo. The receptors derive from a person aged 18-60 years who received the Ad26.COV2.S COVID-19 vaccine or a placebo.

The rearrangement joins TRBV6-6 to TRBJ2-2; a possible D gene is TRBD2 (6 bases). Germline CDR1 is MNHNY and CDR2 is SVGAGI (reference sequence). The ends were cut back, 0 bases at V and 1 base at J, with 9 bases in the middle. This CDR3 contains 16 residues. This chain's CDR3 is CASSYSGGMNTGELFF. In DNA form, the CDR3 reads TGTGCCAGCAGTTACTCCGGCGGGATGAACACCGGGGAGCTGTTTTTT.

The V and J genes are TRBV9 and TRBJ1-4; D is unresolved. This CDR3 region has 14 residues. The V end was cut by 2 bases, the J end by 5 bases, with 10 bases between. CDR1 and CDR2 (germline): SGDLS, YYNGEE. CDR3 sequence: CASSVRAANEKLFF. The DNA of the CDR3 is TGTGCCAGCAGCGTTAGGGCAGCGAATGAAAAACTGTTTTTT.

The chain has TRBV5-5 and TRBJ1-1, with 7 bases matching TRBD1. CDR1 is SGHKS, CDR2 YYEKEE, per germline (reference sequence). The CDR3 totals 15 residues. With V trimmed by 0 bases and J by 7 bases, 9 bases remained unmatched. CDR3 nucleotides: TGTGCCAGCAGCTTGGCGGGAGGGGGCGCCATTGAAGCTTTCTTT. It encodes CASSLAGGGAIEAFF. The variable domain in full, with the rest retrieved from reference TRBV5-5 and TRBJ1-1, is DAGVTQSPTHLIKTRGQQVTLRCSPISGHKSVSWYQQVLGQGPQFIFQYYEKEERGRGNFPDRFSARQFPNYSSELNVNALLLGDSALYLCASSLAGGGAIEAFFGQGTRLTVV.

The chain carries TRBV5-1 and TRBJ2-2, with 11 bases matching TRBD2. This CDR3 comprises 15 residues. In germline, CDR1 is SGHRS, CDR2 YFSETQ. Trimming took 9 bases from V and 5 from J; bases not matched to a gene: 9. CDR3 loop: CATRLSGGATGELFF. The DNA of the CDR3 is TGCGCCACCCGACTTAGCGGGGGGGCGACCGGGGAGCTGTTTTTT.

This clone was seen only once. The chain uses TRBV7-2 and TRBJ1-5, with D perhaps matching TRBD1 (5 bases). The CDR3 totals 15 residues. Germline assignment: CDR1 SGHTA and CDR2 FQGNSA. Deletions cut 2 bases from V and 3 bases from J, with 11 bases between. CDR3 in DNA: TGTGCCAGCAGCTTAATCAGGGCGGCCAATCAGCCCCAGCATTTT. It is translated as CASSLIRAANQPQHF. Supplemented by reference TRBV7-2 and TRBJ1-5, the full variable domain reads GAGVSQSPSNKVTEKGKDVELRCDPISGHTALYWYRQSLGQGLEFLIYFQGNSAPDKSGLPSDRFSAERTGGSVSTLTIQRTQQEDSAVYLCASSLIRAANQPQHFGDGTRLSIL.

This rearrangement joins TRBV9 to TRBJ2-2; TRBD1 matches at 10 bases. Unmatched junction bases numbered 8, after V lost 1 base and J lost 5 bases. CDR3 length: 17 residues. Germline assignment: CDR1 SGDLS and CDR2 YYNGEE. CDR3 sequence: CASSVLDRGRLTGELFF. Written as DNA, the CDR3 is TGTGCCAGCAGCGTACTAGACAGGGGGCGGCTTACCGGGGAGCTGTTTTTT.

The chain couples TRBV7-2 to TRBJ2-3; D ambiguous. Germline V gene sequence: CDR1 SGHTA, CDR2 FQGNSA. The CDR3 has 14 residues. Trimming took 6 bases from V and 2 from J, leaving 12 bases between them. The CDR3 reads CASRQRTHTDTQYF. CDR3 DNA: TGTGCCAGCAGACAAAGGACCCACACAGATACGCAGTATTTT.

The CDR3 protein is CASSQDSVGQGETQYF. The CDR3 DNA is TGCGCCAGCAGCCAAGATAGCGTAGGACAGGGAGAGACCCAGTACTTC. The V and J genes are TRBV4-3 and TRBJ2-5, with 8 bases matching TRBD1. Germline assignment: CDR1 LGHNA and CDR2 YSLEER. Trimming at V came to 0 bases and at J to 4 bases, leaving 7 bases not matched to a gene. The CDR3 consists of 16 residues.

The gene calls are TRBV5-5 and TRBJ2-1, with 10 nucleotides matching TRBD1. Germline lookup yields CDR1 SGHKS and CDR2 YYEKEE (reference sequence). The CDR3 is made up of 18 amino acids. V lost 1 base and J lost 12; bases outside the gene matches: 19. The CDR3 sequence: CASSLTGRGTGDVEGQFF. The CDR3 nucleotides read TGTGCCAGCAGCTTGACTGGACGTGGGACAGGGGATGTGGAGGGGCAGTTCTTC. Based on the CDR3 plus reference TRBV5-5 and TRBJ2-1, the full variable domain is DAGVTQSPTHLIKTRGQQVTLRCSPISGHKSVSWYQQVLGQGPQFIFQYYEKEERGRGNFPDRFSARQFPNYSSELNVNALLLGDSALYLCASSLTGRGTGDVEGQFFGPGTRLTVL.

As regards this clone: The same CDR3 arises from other DNA sequences in this sample as well. V is TRBV7-9 and J is TRBJ1-3; the D gene is possibly TRBD1 (5 bases). The CDR3 totals 12 residues. Germline CDR1 reads SEHNR; CDR2 reads FQNEAQ (reference sequence). Trimming took off 2 bases at V and 8 bases at J, with 7 bases between the two ends. The CDR3: CASSLLGDTIYF. Here the CDR3 DNA reads TGTGCCAGCAGCTTATTGGGGGACACCATATATTTT.

This chain joins TRBV6-1 and TRBJ1-5; D possibly corresponds to TRBD1 (6 bases). This CDR3 is built from 16 residues. Germline CDR1 reads MNHNS; CDR2 reads SASEGT. With 0 bases removed from V and 2 bases from J, the gap between germline ends came to 11 bases. DNA for the CDR3: TGTGCCAGCAGTGAAGCGGAGGGGGAGGGCAATCAGCCCCAGCATTTT. Translating it yields CASSEAEGEGNQPQHF.